These 2 T cell receptor beta chains were all obtained from the same sample, sequenced in a study of CD8+CD57+ T cells in acquired aplastic anemia (dated 2018 in TCRdb). Flow cytometry had shown CD8+CD57+ cell expansion in the patients selected for sequencing. Sequenced on an Illumina HiSeq 2000. Profiling of TCR beta VDJ combinations and CDR3 sequences used genomic DNA as the template. TCRdb trimmed public reads at Q25 via fastp, called clones via MiXCR and kept in-frame beta chains. Every entry covers one CDR3 protein and lists the most common genes and DNA from its rows. The sample table contains roughly 170,000 distinct CDR3 sequences; only one count was recorded for approximately 48% of them. The top ten constitute under 15% of the sample. The source material was sorted CD4+, CD8+, or CD8+CD57+ T cells (not recorded which) from PBMCs. The receptors come from a human donor with aplastic anemia.

This clonotype was seen at least ten times. CDR3 coding DNA: TGTGCCAGCAACACCACCACCCAGACAGATCAGCCCCAGCATTTT. As protein: CASNTTTQTDQPQHF. V usage is TRBV12-3 or TRBV12-4 and J usage is TRBJ1-5; a weak D match, TRBD1 (5 bases). The CDR3 is 15 amino acids. The V gene lost 7 bases and the J gene lost 5 bases, with 18 bases spanning the gap.

This clonotype has at least ten counts. This rearrangement joins TRBV24-1 to TRBJ2-3; perhaps D is TRBD1 or TRBD2 (5 bases each). The germline CDR1 and CDR2 sequences are KGHDR and SFDVKD. V was cut by 4 bases and J by 2 bases, with 12 bases left in between. The CDR3 spans 15 residues. The CDR3 coding sequence is TGTGCCACCAGTGACCCTCGGGACCACACAGATACGCAGTATTTT. It translates to CATSDPRDHTDTQYF.